This paragraph covers one T cell receptor beta chain sequence. What it binds is unknown. This specimen comes from a study of CD8 T cells in Susac syndrome. Study-wide results and limits: The number of individuals included in the study's TCR sequencing and HLA analysis was acknowledged as relatively small.

The RNA input was roughly 0.5 to 1 ug, and it was reverse transcribed with random hexamers. Using its own MiXCR run on the immunoSEQ multiplex PCR reads, TCRdb lists one record per CDR3 protein. This table holds a few hundred thousand distinct CDR3 sequences, approximately 94% found once. There are 13 residues in the CDR3. Trimming cost V 2 bases and J 5 bases, with 10 bases left between them. Germline CDR1 and CDR2: KGHSH and LQKENI. Sequences were obtained from CD4+ T cells from PBMCs. V is TRBV18 and J is TRBJ2-7, with D maybe TRBD1 (6 bases). This receptor was obtained from a human donor with Susac syndrome. The CDR3 reads CASSPSWGHEQYF. The CDR3 nucleotides read TGTGCCAGCTCACCATCCTGGGGGCACGAGCAGTACTTC.